The 28 T cell receptor beta chains given below trace back to one sample, sequenced in a study of blood T cell repertoires in COVID-19. The method was immunoSEQ multiplex PCR; TCRdb's version includes in-frame clones alone and lacks a portion of them. The sample records 150,000 to 200,000 clones, roughly 83% being singletons. Material for sequencing was PBMCs or T cells enriched from blood (not recorded which). The receptors derive from an older woman who had recovered from COVID-19.

The rearrangement joins TRBV5-1 to TRBJ2-2; a possible D gene is TRBD1 (5 bases). V was clipped by 0 bases and J by 8 bases, with 14 bases between them. The V gene's germline CDR1 is SGHRS and CDR2 YFSETQ. The CDR3 runs to 15 residues. The CDR3 spells CASSLDFAGMGELFF. The CDR3 DNA follows: TGCGCCAGCAGCTTGGATTTTGCAGGGATGGGGGAGCTGTTTTTT.

This chain links TRBV7-9 with TRBJ1-2, with TRBD1 identical over 7 bases. Germline V gives CDR1 SEHNR, CDR2 FQNEAQ (reference sequence). J gave up 4 bases and V 5 bases, and 7 bases lay outside the gene matches. The CDR3 spans 14 residues. CDR3 loop: CASSATGAGYGYTF. CDR3 coding DNA: TGTGCCAGCAGCGCCACAGGGGCCGGCTATGGCTACACCTTC.

V gene TRBV19 combines with J gene TRBJ1-1; perhaps TRBD1 as D (5 bases). Germline CDR1 and CDR2: LNHDA and SQIVND (reference sequence). Trimming left V 7 bases short and J 1 base short, with 13 bases between. The CDR3 is 14 residues long. Here the CDR3 DNA reads TGTGCCAGTAAAAGGGGTGGGGAGAACACTGAAGCTTTCTTT. This translates into CASKRGGENTEAFF.

The CDR3 region has the DNA TGTGCCAGCAGCTTATCAGGGGTCGACGAGCAGTACTTC. It yields the protein CASSLSGVDEQYF. The gene calls are TRBV7-9 and TRBJ2-7, with D possibly being TRBD1 (6 bases). Trimming pared 2 bases from V and 5 bases from J, leaving 10 bases between. CDR3 size: 13 residues. The V gene's germline CDR1 is SEHNR and CDR2 FQNEAQ (reference sequence).

The rearrangement uses TRBV15 and TRBJ2-1; D perhaps matches TRBD1 (5 bases). The V gene's germline CDR1 is LNHNV and CDR2 YYDKDF (reference sequence). CDR3 length equals 12 residues. Deletions cut 3 bases from V and 15 bases from J, with 15 bases between. The CDR3 loop reads CATSREAGFRFF. The CDR3, as DNA: TGTGCCACCAGCAGGGAAGCAGGGTTTAGGTTCTTC.

The J gene is TRBJ1-5, the V gene TRBV5-5; 11 nucleotides match TRBD1. The V gene end was trimmed by 4 bases and the J gene end by 1 base; junction bases not matched to a gene: 4. The CDR3 loop spans 16 amino acids. Germline V gene data show CDR1 as SGHKS and CDR2 as YYEKEE (reference sequence). CDR3 residues: CASSPWDRGSNQPQHF. The CDR3 DNA is TGTGCCAGCAGCCCTTGGGACAGGGGGAGCAATCAGCCCCAGCATTTT.

The rearrangement joins TRBV11-2 to TRBJ2-1, with 9 bases identical to TRBD1. The germline V gene has CDR1 SGHAT and CDR2 FQNNGV. The ends lost 1 base at V and 14 bases at J; junction bases unmatched: 3. This CDR3 is built from 12 residues. The CDR3 reads CASSLGGQGKFF. The CDR3 DNA follows: TGTGCCAGCAGCTTAGGGGGACAGGGAAAGTTCTTC.

The V call is TRBV9, the J call TRBJ2-1, with 8 bases fitting TRBD2. The CDR3 totals 16 residues. Germline loops: CDR1 SGDLS, CDR2 YYNGEE. Losses at the gene ends were 4 bases for V and 0 bases for J; bases not matched to a gene: 6. The CDR3 DNA reads as TGTGCCAGCAGCCTAACCGGGACTAGCTCCTACAATGAGCAGTTCTTC. Protein: CASSLTGTSSYNEQFF.

The chain combines TRBV6-1 with TRBJ1-1; D is uncertain. The CDR3 contains 14 residues. Germline assignment: CDR1 MNHNS and CDR2 SASEGT. V lost 2 bases to trimming and J lost 0 bases, with 7 bases between them. CDR3 DNA sequence: TGTGCCAGCAGTGAATCGACTCTGAACACTGAAGCTTTCTTT. Amino acid sequence: CASSESTLNTEAFF.

J is TRBJ1-2 and V is TRBV2; D not resolved. The CDR3 runs 13 residues. The germline CDR1 and CDR2 sequences are SNHLY and FYNNEI. Between the trimmed V and J ends, which lost 8 bases and 8 bases, there was a span of 18 bases. CDR3 region: CASPNGGRAGYTF. DNA for the CDR3: TGTGCCAGCCCCAACGGAGGGAGGGCGGGCTACACCTTC.

The chain couples TRBV4-1 to TRBJ2-5; TRBD2 agrees at 10 bases. J was trimmed by 4 bases and V by 0 bases; bases with no gene match: 14. Germline V gene data show CDR1 as MGHRA and CDR2 as YSYEKL. This CDR3 contains 19 residues. The chain's CDR3 is CASSQEWPSGSFFGETQYF. The DNA for the CDR3 is TGCGCCAGCAGCCAAGAATGGCCTAGCGGGAGCTTTTTCGGAGAGACCCAGTACTTC.

The chain employs TRBV18 and TRBJ1-1; 7 nucleotides match TRBD1. V dropped 4 bases and J dropped 1; count of bases not matched to a gene: 6. Looked up from germline, CDR1 is KGHSH and CDR2 is LQKENI. This CDR3 is built from 15 residues. CDR3 amino acids: CASSQGGQTNTEAFF. CDR3 coding DNA: TGTGCCAGCTCACAGGGGGGACAGACGAACACTGAAGCTTTCTTT.

DNA for the CDR3: TGTGCCAGCAGTTTTTCCGGGCGGGCCCTCGAGCAGTACTTC. Protein sequence: CASSFSGRALEQYF. The chain has TRBV28 and TRBJ2-7; D is perhaps TRBD2 (5 bases). V lost 3 bases, J lost 6 bases, and 15 bases lay in between. The CDR3 is made up of 14 amino acids. The germline gives CDR1 MDHEN, CDR2 SYDVKM.

The genes are TRBV9 and TRBJ1-1, with TRBD1 matching 8 bases. Germline CDR1 and CDR2: SGDLS and YYNGEE. V lost 3 bases to trimming and J lost 4 bases; unmatched junction nucleotides: 8. The CDR3 length is 15 residues. CDR3 residues: CASSGTGGTSTEAFF. CDR3 coding DNA: TGTGCCAGCAGCGGTACAGGGGGTACATCCACTGAAGCTTTCTTT.

The CDR3 loop reads CASTQGQTNSPLHF. CDR3 coding DNA: TGTGCCAGCACCCAGGGACAGACAAATTCACCCCTCCACTTT. This chain uses TRBV2 with TRBJ1-6; 7 positions agree with TRBD1. With V trimmed by 7 bases and J by 7 bases, 7 bases remained unmatched. From germline, CDR1 is SNHLY and CDR2 FYNNEI. This CDR3 contains 14 residues.

The rearrangement links TRBV4-2 to TRBJ1-2; TRBD1 matches at 8 bases. The germline V gene has CDR1 LGHNA and CDR2 YNFKEQ. The J segment lost 3 bases and the V segment lost 6 bases, leaving 12 bases of the junction unmatched. This CDR3 has 16 amino acids. The CDR3 bases are TGTGCCAGCAGTTATACTCAGGGGGCGGATGACTATGGCTACACCTTC. This codes for CASSYTQGADDYGYTF.

The chain has TRBV9 and TRBJ1-2; weak D call: TRBD1 (6 bases). The length of the CDR3 is 14 residues. V was trimmed by 2 bases and J by 7 bases, leaving 15 bases between them. From germline, CDR1 is SGDLS and CDR2 YYNGEE. CDR3 bases: TGTGCCAGCAGCGTCCTGACAGGATCTATTGGCTACACCTTC. Translation gives CASSVLTGSIGYTF.

The chain has TRBV6-5 and TRBJ1-1; D is ambiguous. The germline V gene encodes CDR1 MNHEY and CDR2 SVGAGI. V was clipped by 7 bases and J by 6 bases, with 18 bases between them. The CDR3 contains 14 residues. In DNA form, the CDR3 reads TGTGCCAGCACGGGGTCGGGAGGGAGATCTGAAGCTTTCTTT. This codes for CASTGSGGRSEAFF.

Written as DNA, the CDR3 is TGTGCCAGCAGTTTATCGGGGTACCAAGAGACCCAGTACTTC. Residues: CASSLSGYQETQYF. V and J are TRBV28 and TRBJ2-5; tentative D call: TRBD2 (5 bases). Between the trimmed V and J ends, which lost 1 base and 0 bases, there was a span of 6 bases. In germline, CDR1 is MDHEN, CDR2 SYDVKM. The CDR3 covers 14 residues.

As to this clone: One junction end disagrees with the germline gene, perhaps due to a read error. The rearrangement joins TRBV3-1 (or the pseudogene TRBV3-2) to TRBJ2-4; no reliable D call. The CDR3 consists of 12 residues. In germline, CDR1 is LGHDT, CDR2 YNNKEL (reference sequence). As DNA, the CDR3 is TGTGCCAGCAGCCAAGCCGAAAACATTCAGTACTTC. It specifies CASSQAENIQYF.

V is TRBV12-5 and J is TRBJ1-1; D uncertain. This CDR3 is built from 13 residues. The V end lost 0 bases, the J end lost 5 bases, and 7 bases lay between the germline ends. From germline, CDR1 is LGHNT and CDR2 FRNRAP. Written as DNA, the CDR3 is TGTGCTAGTGGTTTGGTGGGGAGGACTGAAGCTTTCTTT. Its translation: CASGLVGRTEAFF.

This clone was seen a single time. The chain recombines TRBV12-3 or TRBV12-4 with TRBJ1-1; no clear D gene. The CDR3 has 12 amino acids. V shed 5 bases and J shed 1 base, with 5 bases lying between them. CDR3 amino acids: CASSRRNTEAFF. CDR3 sequence (DNA): TGTGCCAGCAGTAGGAGGAACACTGAAGCTTTCTTT.

About this clone itself: A junction boundary mismatches the germline segment, possibly from a read error. The genes are TRBV10-3 and TRBJ1-2; D is possibly TRBD1 (5 bases). This CDR3 region has 11 residues. Germline V gives CDR1 ENHRY, CDR2 SYGVKD. For the CDR3, the DNA is TGTGCCATCAGTGAGGAGGGGACTCCCTTCTTC. Translation gives CAISEEGTPFF.

The chain uses TRBV19 and TRBJ1-2, with 9 nucleotides matching TRBD1. The J segment lost 11 bases and the V segment lost 4 bases, leaving 8 bases of the junction unmatched. The CDR3 sequence is 13 residues long. The V gene's germline CDR1 is LNHDA and CDR2 SQIVND (reference sequence). CDR3 nucleotides: TGTGCCAGTAGTACCGGGACAGGGCGTCTATACACCTTC. Protein sequence: CASSTGTGRLYTF.

The chain links TRBV7-2 to TRBJ2-7, with TRBD2 identical over 12 bases. The CDR3 length is 14 residues. V trimming: 4 bases; J trimming: 6 bases; junction bases outside the gene matches: 4. Germline values: CDR1 SGHTA, CDR2 FQGNSA. The CDR3 DNA follows: TGTGCCAGCAGCTCTAGCGGGAGGGCTCCCGAGCAGTACTTC. This encodes CASSSSGRAPEQYF.

The rearrangement links TRBV19 to TRBJ1-6; 7 nucleotides line up with TRBD1. CDR1 and CDR2 from the germline V gene are LNHDA and SQIVND (reference sequence). The CDR3 contains 15 residues. J lost 7 bases, V lost 3 bases, and 6 bases had no gene match. This chain's CDR3 is CASSIPGGGNSPLHF. The CDR3 DNA reads as TGTGCCAGTAGTATCCCAGGGGGTGGAAATTCACCCCTCCACTTT.

This chain links TRBV29-1 with TRBJ2-3; D not resolved. This CDR3 has 11 residues. CDR1 and CDR2 (germline): SQVTM, ANQGSEA. V was pared by 6 bases and J by 2 bases, with 6 bases between. The CDR3 sequence: CSVTTTDTQYF. For the CDR3, the DNA is TGCAGCGTCACAACCACAGATACGCAGTATTTT.

The gene calls are TRBV28 and TRBJ2-7; 8 bases match TRBD2. The CDR3 totals 15 residues. Germline V gene data show CDR1 as MDHEN and CDR2 as SYDVKM. Germline trimming cut 5 bases from V and 0 bases from J; bases unmatched to any gene: 6. CDR3 protein: CASSPGTRPSYEQYF. The CDR3 DNA follows: TGTGCCAGCAGTCCGGGGACTAGACCCTCCTACGAGCAGTACTTC. The full variable domain, its missing parts supplied by reference TRBV28 and TRBJ2-7, is DVKVTQSSRYLVKRTGEKVFLECVQDMDHENMFWYRQDPGLGLRLIYFSYDVKMKEKGDIPEGYSVSREKKERFSLILESASTNQTSMYLCASSPGTRPSYEQYFGPGTRLTVT.